One sample yielded the 18 T cell receptor beta chains listed below, sequenced in a study of cytomegalovirus exposure and HLA in healthy donors. The PCR ran on 60 Vbeta and 13 Jbeta primers. Sequenced by immunoSEQ multiplex PCR; TCRdb stores in-frame clones only, minus some. This table has 210,000 or so clones, less than 85% appearing once. Sequencing was performed on PBMCs. Receptor source: a man aged 18 to 29 in good health and CMV-seronegative.

As DNA, the CDR3 is TGTGCCAGCAGCTTAAGTGGTGGAGACGAGCAGTTCTTC. Translated: CASSLSGGDEQFF. The rearrangement uses TRBV7-9 and TRBJ2-1; D gene ambiguous. The germline CDR1 and CDR2 sequences are SEHNR and FQNEAQ (reference sequence). The germline V and J ends were trimmed by 2 bases and 10 bases, with 12 bases remaining between them. This CDR3 is 13 amino acids long.

CDR3 nucleotide sequence: TGTGCCAGCAGCTTAGAGGGGCAGGGGGGAAGCAATCAGCCCCAGCATTTT. It encodes CASSLEGQGGSNQPQHF. The chain recombines TRBV11-2 with TRBJ1-5; TRBD1 aligns across 7 bases. The CDR3 extends over 17 amino acids. J was trimmed by 1 base and V by 0 bases; bases with no gene match: 6. Germline lookup yields CDR1 SGHAT and CDR2 FQNNGV.

In this sample, this clone turned up once. This rearrangement joins TRBV28 to TRBJ1-5; no reliable D call. The CDR3 runs 18 residues. CDR1 is MDHEN and CDR2 is SYDVKM in the germline V gene. Trimming shortened V by 6 bases and J by 0 bases, and 21 bases separated the two germline ends. The CDR3 DNA reads TGTGCCAGCAGCCCTTCACCCGGAAGGGAGGGTAGCAATCAGCCCCAGCATTTT. Encoded protein: CASSPSPGREGSNQPQHF.

The chain has TRBV5-1 and TRBJ2-2, with 9 bases aligning to TRBD2. The CDR3 spans 15 residues. CDR1 and CDR2 (germline): SGHRS, YFSETQ. V trimming: 4 bases; J trimming: 3 bases; junction bases outside the gene matches: 4. The CDR3 region has the DNA TGCGCCAGCAGCCCCTGGACTAGCGACACCGGGGAGCTGTTTTTT. Translation: CASSPWTSDTGELFF. Combining the CDR3 with reference TRBV5-1 and TRBJ2-2 gives the whole variable domain KAGVTQTPRYLIKTRGQQVTLSCSPISGHRSVSWYQQTPGQGLQFLFEYFSETQRNKGNFPGRFSGRQFSNSRSEMNVSTLELGDSALYLCASSPWTSDTGELFFGEGSRLTVL.

This chain joins TRBV16 and TRBJ2-5; TRBD1 aligns across 8 bases. The end of the DNA aligns better with TRBJ2-7, so the J call may be wrong. Per the germline V gene, CDR1 is KGHSY and CDR2 is FQNENV. The CDR3 has 12 residues. The DNA for the CDR3 is TGTGCCAGCAGCCAAGACAGGGGCGAGCAGTACTTC. Protein: CASSQDRGEQYF.

The DNA for the CDR3 is TGTGCCAGCAGTGCCGGACAGGGTTGGGTCACTGAAGCTTTCTTT. This codes for CASSAGQGWVTEAFF. The chain uses TRBV2 and TRBJ1-1, with 8 positions matching TRBD1. Trimming removed 4 bases from V and 4 bases from J; junction bases left unmatched: 8. Germline CDR1 reads SNHLY; CDR2 reads FYNNEI. This CDR3 region has 15 residues. Combining the CDR3 with reference TRBV2 and TRBJ1-1 gives the whole variable domain EPEVTQTPSHQVTQMGQEVILRCVPISNHLYFYWYRQILGQKVEFLVSFYNNEISEKSEIFDDQFSVERPDGSNFTLKIRSTKLEDSAMYFCASSAGQGWVTEAFFGQGTRLTVV.

This clone appeared once. CDR3 residues: CASSGQSNQPQHF. The CDR3 nucleotides read TGTGCCAGCAGTGGTCAGAGCAATCAGCCCCAGCATTTT. This sequence joins TRBV2 and TRBJ1-5; D gene unclear. Trimming removed 4 bases at V and 1 base at J, with 5 bases between. Per the germline V gene, CDR1 is SNHLY and CDR2 is FYNNEI. The CDR3 extends over 13 amino acids. The complete variable domain, with remaining parts taken from reference TRBV2 and TRBJ1-5, reads EPEVTQTPSHQVTQMGQEVILRCVPISNHLYFYWYRQILGQKVEFLVSFYNNEISEKSEIFDDQFSVERPDGSNFTLKIRSTKLEDSAMYFCASSGQSNQPQHFGDGTRLSIL.

This CDR3 is CASSSTGHKAEAFF. The CDR3 DNA sequence: TGCGCCAGCAGCTCGACAGGGCATAAGGCTGAAGCTTTCTTT. The J gene is TRBJ1-1, the V gene TRBV5-1, with 7 bases that match TRBD1. CDR1 is SGHRS and CDR2 is YFSETQ in the germline V gene. J was trimmed by 6 bases and V by 3 bases; bases with no gene match: 8. The CDR3 is 14 amino acids. The variable domain in full, with the rest retrieved from reference TRBV5-1 and TRBJ1-1, is KAGVTQTPRYLIKTRGQQVTLSCSPISGHRSVSWYQQTPGQGLQFLFEYFSETQRNKGNFPGRFSGRQFSNSRSEMNVSTLELGDSALYLCASSSTGHKAEAFFGQGTRLTVV.

The sample holds one count of this clone. The CDR3 spells CASSQDPGGGEAFF. The CDR3 bases are TGCGCCAGCAGCCAAGATCCAGGTGGTGGTGAAGCTTTCTTT. The V gene is TRBV4-1, the J gene TRBJ1-1; no reliable D call. CDR1 MGHRA and CDR2 YSYEKL come from the germline V gene. The CDR3 contains 14 residues. V lost 0 bases and J lost 7, with 12 bases in between.

The chain carries TRBV18 and TRBJ2-1, with D perhaps matching TRBD2 (6 bases). This CDR3 contains 17 residues. V was cut by 2 bases and J by 4 bases, with 18 bases left in between. CDR1 is KGHSH and CDR2 is LQKENI in the germline V gene. Here the CDR3 reads CASSPSAVASVYNEQFF. The CDR3 DNA follows: TGTGCCAGCTCACCATCGGCGGTCGCTAGCGTGTACAATGAGCAGTTCTTC.

This rearrangement joins TRBV28 to TRBJ1-3; D is possibly TRBD1 (5 bases). V lost 2 bases and J lost 0, with 14 bases in between. Germline V gene data show CDR1 as MDHEN and CDR2 as SYDVKM. CDR3 size: 17 residues. CDR3 in DNA: TGTGCCAGCAGTTTAGGGGCGCAAGGGGACTCTGGAAACACCATATATTTT. Its protein product is CASSLGAQGDSGNTIYF.

The V and J genes are TRBV2 and TRBJ1-1; D not resolved. The CDR3 has 13 amino acids. The V end lost 10 bases, the J end lost 7 bases, and 19 bases lay between the germline ends. The germline CDR1 and CDR2 sequences are SNHLY and FYNNEI. CDR3 in amino acids: CATNFQVMGEAFF. In DNA form, the CDR3 reads TGTGCCACCAACTTTCAGGTGATGGGTGAAGCTTTCTTT.

The chain carries TRBV28 and TRBJ1-2, with no clear D. The V gene lost 11 bases and the J gene lost 0 bases, with 13 bases spanning the gap. The germline CDR1 and CDR2 sequences are MDHEN and SYDVKM. The CDR3 runs 13 residues. CDR3 coding DNA: TGTGCCGGAGCGAGGGAGCCTAACTATGGCTACACCTTC. Amino acid sequence: CAGAREPNYGYTF.

V and J are TRBV7-2 and TRBJ2-5, with 8 bases matching TRBD2. Germline CDR1 is SGHTA and CDR2 is FQGNSA. V shed 3 bases, J shed 4 bases, and the junction held 10 bases outside the gene matches. This CDR3 is built from 16 residues. The CDR3 spells CASSLGLWAGGETQYF. CDR3 bases: TGTGCCAGCAGCTTGGGGCTCTGGGCGGGAGGAGAGACCCAGTACTTC.

The CDR3 loop is CASRLNYEQYF. CDR3 in DNA: TGCGCCAGCAGACTAAACTACGAGCAGTACTTC. The rearrangement uses TRBV10-2 and TRBJ2-7; D gene uncertain. This CDR3 has 11 amino acids. The germline CDR1 and CDR2 sequences are WSHSY and SAAADI. Trimming cost V 6 bases and J 3 bases, with 6 bases left between them.

The chain has TRBV29-1 and TRBJ2-1; D is ambiguous. Trimming removed 4 bases at V and 4 bases at J, with 11 bases between. Per the germline V gene, CDR1 is SQVTM and CDR2 is ANQGSEA. CDR3 length: 13 amino acids. As DNA, the CDR3 is TGCAGCGTTGCGTCCCTACTTTACAATGAGCAGTTCTTC. Protein product: CSVASLLYNEQFF.

The V and J genes are TRBV15 and TRBJ1-1, with no clear D. The CDR3 runs 15 residues. Between the trimmed V and J ends, which lost 5 bases and 1 base, there was a span of 14 bases. Germline CDR1 LNHNV, CDR2 YYDKDF (reference sequence). The CDR3 region is CATSRPLGRNTEAFF. CDR3 DNA sequence: TGTGCCACCAGCCGACCGTTAGGGAGGAACACTGAAGCTTTCTTT.

The chain has TRBV29-1 and TRBJ2-7, with TRBD2 matching 12 bases. The trim removed 6 bases at V and 2 bases at J, leaving 8 bases unmatched. Germline V gives CDR1 SQVTM, CDR2 ANQGSEA. The CDR3 runs to 15 residues. CDR3 sequence (DNA): TGCAGCGTCCGAACCCTAGCGGGAGGGCCCTACGAGCAGTACTTC. Translating it yields CSVRTLAGGPYEQYF.